This record covers a single T cell receptor (beta chain). The sample is drawn from a study of technical replicates of blood from a few donors. Only in-frame clones appear in the TCRdb table, and some are missing; sequencing was by immunoSEQ multiplex PCR. The table records some 49,000 clones, 80% to 95% of them present only once. CDR1 and CDR2 from the germline V gene are SNHLY and FYNNEI. The V gene lost 5 bases and the J gene lost 5 bases, with 17 bases spanning the gap. This CDR3 comprises 15 residues. The chain is built from TRBV2 and TRBJ2-3; D might be TRBD2 (5 bases). Sequences were obtained from PBMCs. This TCR derives from a human donor in good health. Some clones in this sample may be carry-over from other donors' samples. CDR3 protein: CASSRFLASGDTQYF. CDR3 coding DNA: TGTGCCAGCAGTCGGTTCTTAGCGTCGGGAGATACGCAGTATTTT.